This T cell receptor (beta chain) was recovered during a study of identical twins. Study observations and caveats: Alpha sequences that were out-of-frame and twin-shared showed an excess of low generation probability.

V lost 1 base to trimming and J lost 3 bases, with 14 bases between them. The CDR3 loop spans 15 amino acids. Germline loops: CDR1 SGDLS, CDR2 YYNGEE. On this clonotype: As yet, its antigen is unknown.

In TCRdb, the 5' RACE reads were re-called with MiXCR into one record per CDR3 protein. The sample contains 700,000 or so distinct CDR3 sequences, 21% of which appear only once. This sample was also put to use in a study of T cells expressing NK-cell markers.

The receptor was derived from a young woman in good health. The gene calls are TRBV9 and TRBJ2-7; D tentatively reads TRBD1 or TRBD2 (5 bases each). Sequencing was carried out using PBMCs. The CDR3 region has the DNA TGTGCCAGCAGCGTACAAGAGGGACGGGGCTACGAGCAGTACTTC. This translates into CASSVQEGRGYEQYF.